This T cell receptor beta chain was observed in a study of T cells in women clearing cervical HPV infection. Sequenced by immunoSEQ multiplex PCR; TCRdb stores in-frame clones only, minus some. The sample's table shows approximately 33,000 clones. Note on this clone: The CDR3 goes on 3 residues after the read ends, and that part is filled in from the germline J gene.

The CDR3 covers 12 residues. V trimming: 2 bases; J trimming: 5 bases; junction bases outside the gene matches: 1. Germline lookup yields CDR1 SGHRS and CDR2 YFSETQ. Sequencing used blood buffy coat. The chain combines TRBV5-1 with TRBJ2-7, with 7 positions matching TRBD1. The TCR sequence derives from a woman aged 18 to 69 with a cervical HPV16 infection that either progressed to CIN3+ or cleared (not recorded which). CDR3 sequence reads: CASSLQGNEQYF. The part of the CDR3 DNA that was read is TGCGCCAGCAGCTTACAGGGGAACGAG.